This T cell receptor beta chain was identified during a study of human T cells and chemical hapten exposure. About the study: Sensitization used 2% DPC on roughly 2 cm by roughly 2 cm upper inner arm skin. Whole-study results and caveats: Significantly more large CDR3 similarity clusters arose among expanded TCRs than among controls.

Trimming took 4 bases from V and 3 from J; bases not matched to a gene: 14. The CDR3 is 18 residues long. Germline CDR1 and CDR2: MNHEY and SMNVEV (reference sequence). Noted time point: pre-sensitization, week 0. Treatment described: therapeutic diphenylcyclopropenone sensitization with weekly scalp DPC. Only a few counts were recorded for this clonotype. No antigen is known for it. The library attached unique molecular identifiers to individual cDNA molecules. In the original workflow: Samples contained a median of roughly 99,000 TCRs, with a range of roughly 20,000 to 690,600. TCRdb used MiXCR to reprocess the RACE reads, holding one entry per CDR3 protein. The V and J calls were not made by the authors but by TCRdb's processing. The table shows 300,000 to 450,000 distinct CDR3 sequences, with 5.5% occurring only once.

This TCR was sampled from a woman younger than 35 with alopecia areata. Some clones in this sample may be carry-over from other donors' samples. The rearrangement links TRBV27 to TRBJ2-7; TRBD2 agrees at 11 bases. The input for sequencing was whole blood, taken in connection with sensitization to the hapten diphenylcyclopropenone (DPC). DNA of the CDR3: TGTGCCAGCAGTTATCGGAAAACTAGCGGGGGCTTCTACTACGAGCAGTACTTC. It is translated as CASSYRKTSGGFYYEQYF.